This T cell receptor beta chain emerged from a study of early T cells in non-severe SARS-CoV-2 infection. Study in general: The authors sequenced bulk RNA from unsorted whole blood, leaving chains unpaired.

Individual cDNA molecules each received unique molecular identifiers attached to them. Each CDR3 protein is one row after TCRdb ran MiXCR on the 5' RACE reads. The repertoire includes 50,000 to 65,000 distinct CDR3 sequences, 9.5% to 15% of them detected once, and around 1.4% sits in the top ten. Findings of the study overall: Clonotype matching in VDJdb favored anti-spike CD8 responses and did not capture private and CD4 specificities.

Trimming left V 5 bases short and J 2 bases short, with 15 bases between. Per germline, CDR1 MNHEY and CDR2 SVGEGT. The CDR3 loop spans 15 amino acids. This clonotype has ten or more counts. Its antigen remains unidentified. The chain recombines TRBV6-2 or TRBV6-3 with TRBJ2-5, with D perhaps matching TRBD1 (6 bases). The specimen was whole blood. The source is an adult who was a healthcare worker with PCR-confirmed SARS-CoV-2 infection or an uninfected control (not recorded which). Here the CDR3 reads CASSRGSQPQETQYF. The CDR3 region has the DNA TGTGCCAGCAGTAGGGGGAGCCAACCGCAAGAGACCCAGTACTTC.